This T cell receptor beta chain was recovered during a study of radiation and T cells in renal cell carcinoma. The study, taken as a whole, reports: Top tumor clonotypes rose in blood 2 weeks post-radiation, then contracted.

Sequencing was performed with immunoSEQ multiplex PCR; in TCRdb, only in-frame clones are kept and a portion is missing. Of tens of thousands of clones in the sample, roughly 72% were seen once. With regard to this clone: The target antigen is unknown.

CDR3 length equals 17 residues. The ends lost 4 bases at V and 4 bases at J; junction bases unmatched: 14. Germline lookup yields CDR1 SGHRS and CDR2 YFSETQ. Regarding time point: blood 2 weeks post-SBRT. Documented treatment: 15 Gy SBRT to primary tumor, nephrectomy 4 weeks later. J is TRBJ1-2 and V is TRBV5-1, with 9 bases matching TRBD1. The receptor was derived from a man aged 60-69 years with renal cell carcinoma. The source material was blood, sampled from a patient whose treatment included radiotherapy and nephrectomy. The CDR3 nucleotides read TGCGCCAGCAGCATACTCTCCACAGGGGGCGTCGGCTATGGCTACACCTTC. Amino acids: CASSILSTGGVGYGYTF.